The 12 T cell receptor beta chains given below trace back to one sample, sequenced in a study of response to subunit inactivated influenza vaccine. TCRdb redid the calling of the RT-PCR reads with MiXCR, one entry per CDR3 protein. This sample yields some 570,000 distinct CDR3 sequences, of which approximately 11% are seen a single time; about 11% belongs to the top ten. The same sample was also used in a study of T cells expressing NK-cell markers. This second study says: Production of TCR beta cDNA relied on 5'RACE template switching with UMIs.

The specimen was PBMCs from blood, collected on the day of vaccination. The receptors derive from a man aged 50-60 years who received an inactivated influenza vaccine.

The chain combines TRBV4-2 with TRBJ1-1, with TRBD1 as a possible D gene (5 bases). The ends were cut back, 3 bases at V and 0 bases at J, with 11 bases in the middle. The CDR3 loop spans 15 amino acids. CDR1 is LGHNA and CDR2 is YNFKEQ in the germline V gene. The CDR3 loop reads CASSQGRALNTEAFF. CDR3 in DNA: TGTGCCAGCAGCCAGGGCAGGGCTTTGAACACTGAAGCTTTCTTT.

This clonotype was seen many times. The rearrangement links TRBV7-9 to TRBJ2-7; 7 bases align to TRBD1. The germline gives CDR1 SEHNR, CDR2 FQNEAQ (reference sequence). Germline trimming cut 0 bases from V and 6 bases from J; bases unmatched to any gene: 11. This CDR3 region has 16 residues. The DNA for the CDR3 is TGTGCCAGCAGCTTAGCGGGGACAGTCTTTTTCGGCGAGCAGTACTTC. Translation: CASSLAGTVFFGEQYF.

The chain recombines TRBV10-3 with TRBJ2-6; the D is unclear. The CDR3 totals 16 residues. The V gene's germline CDR1 is ENHRY and CDR2 SYGVKD. Trimming took off 4 bases at V and 0 bases at J, with 10 bases between the two ends. CDR3 residues: CAISGRRSSGANVLTF. CDR3 DNA: TGTGCCATCAGTGGGAGACGGAGCTCTGGGGCCAACGTCCTGACTTTC.

This clonotype was observed many times. The CDR3 sequence: CASSLGWAGRTDTQYF. The CDR3 nucleotides read TGTGCCAGCAGCTTAGGATGGGCAGGGCGCACAGATACGCAGTATTTT. This rearrangement joins TRBV7-9 to TRBJ2-3, with D maybe TRBD1 (5 bases). Between the trimmed V and J ends, which lost 1 base and 1 base, there was a span of 12 bases. Germline V gene sequence: CDR1 SEHNR, CDR2 FQNEAQ (reference sequence). This CDR3 has 16 amino acids.

V is TRBV20-1 and J is TRBJ2-2; TRBD2 matches 8 bases. The junction had 11 bases not matched to a gene; V was cut back by 1 base and J by 4 bases. This CDR3 contains 17 residues. In germline, CDR1 is DFQATT, CDR2 SNEGSKA (reference sequence). The CDR3 DNA reads as TGCAGTGCTAGAGCAGCGGGAGCGCCAGGAATCACCGGGGAGCTGTTTTTT. Protein product: CSARAAGAPGITGELFF.

This clonotype was seen repeatedly, ten times or more. The V gene is TRBV7-3, the J gene TRBJ2-3, with 10 nucleotides matching TRBD2. J gave up 4 bases and V 5 bases, and 6 bases lay outside the gene matches. The CDR3 is 15 residues long. Germline V lookup: CDR1 SGHTA, CDR2 FQGTGA. CDR3 sequence (DNA): TGTGCCAGCAGCCTAAGCGGGAGGGCCGCAGATACGCAGTATTTT. This encodes CASSLSGRAADTQYF.

The sample holds a few counts of this clonotype. The V and J genes are TRBV7-8 and TRBJ2-6; 10 nucleotides align to TRBD2. Germline V gene sequence: CDR1 SGHVS, CDR2 FQNEAQ. This CDR3 spans 18 amino acids. V shed 1 base, J shed 0 bases, and the junction held 3 bases outside the gene matches. The CDR3: CASSLVLAGLSGANVLTF. For the CDR3, the DNA is TGTGCCAGCAGCTTAGTACTAGCGGGGCTCTCTGGGGCCAACGTCCTGACTTTC.

This clonotype was seen a handful of times. The chain has TRBV2 and TRBJ2-3; D remains unclear. The CDR3 contains 15 residues. Germline-derived CDR1 and CDR2 are SNHLY and FYNNEI. The ends were cut back, 10 bases at V and 3 bases at J, with 20 bases in the middle. The CDR3 bases are TGTGCCACCCAAAGTCCGAAAGGATATACAGATACGCAGTATTTT. Amino acid sequence: CATQSPKGYTDTQYF.

V gene TRBV7-2 combines with J gene TRBJ2-5, with 12 bases aligning to TRBD2. This CDR3 has 15 amino acids. Per the germline V gene, CDR1 is SGHTA and CDR2 is FQGNSA. Losses at the gene ends were 4 bases for V and 4 bases for J; bases not matched to a gene: 4. CDR3 region: CASSYLAGGPETQYF. The DNA for the CDR3 is TGTGCCAGCAGCTATCTAGCGGGAGGGCCAGAGACCCAGTACTTC.

This clonotype was counted only a few times. The V call is TRBV4-1, the J call TRBJ2-5; 10 bases are shared with TRBD2. CDR3 length: 15 amino acids. The germline V gene has CDR1 MGHRA and CDR2 YSYEKL. V lost 4 bases, J lost 3 bases, and 5 bases stayed unmatched. Here the CDR3 reads CASSRWTSGKETQYF. CDR3 in DNA: TGCGCCAGCAGCCGATGGACTAGCGGCAAAGAGACCCAGTACTTC.

This clonotype was found a few times. The chain couples TRBV7-9 to TRBJ2-7, with a weak D call TRBD1 (6 bases). Germline lookup yields CDR1 SEHNR and CDR2 FQNEAQ (reference sequence). The germline V and J ends were trimmed by 1 base and 0 bases, with 10 bases remaining between them. The length of the CDR3 is 15 residues. CDR3 coding DNA: TGTGCCAGCAGCTTAGGGACAGTGAGCTCCTACGAGCAGTACTTC. Residues: CASSLGTVSSYEQYF.

The DNA of the CDR3 is TGTGCCTGGAGTGGCTTTGGGGGAACCGGGGAGCTGTTTTTT. Translating it yields CAWSGFGGTGELFF. J is TRBJ2-2 and V is TRBV30; D could derive from TRBD1 or TRBD2 (5 bases each). The CDR3 totals 14 residues. V lost 1 base and J 5 bases, leaving 11 bases between the germline ends. Germline CDR1 and CDR2: GTSNPN and SVGIG (reference sequence).